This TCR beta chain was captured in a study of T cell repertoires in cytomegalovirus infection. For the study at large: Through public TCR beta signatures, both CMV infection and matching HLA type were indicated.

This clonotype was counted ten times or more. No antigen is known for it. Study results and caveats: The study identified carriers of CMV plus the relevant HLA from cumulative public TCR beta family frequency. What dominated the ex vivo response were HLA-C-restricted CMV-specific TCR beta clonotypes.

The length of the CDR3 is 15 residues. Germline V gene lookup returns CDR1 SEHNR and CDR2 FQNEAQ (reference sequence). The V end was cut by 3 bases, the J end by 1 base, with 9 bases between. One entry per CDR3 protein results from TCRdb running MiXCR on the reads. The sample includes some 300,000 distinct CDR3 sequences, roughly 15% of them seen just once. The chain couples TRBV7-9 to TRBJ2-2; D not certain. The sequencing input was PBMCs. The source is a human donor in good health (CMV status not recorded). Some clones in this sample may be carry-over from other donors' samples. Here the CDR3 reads CASSFTAVNTGELFF. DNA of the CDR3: TGTGCCAGCAGCTTTACGGCGGTGAACACCGGGGAGCTGTTTTTT.